These 20 T cell receptor beta chains were all obtained from the same sample, sequenced in a study of monozygotic twins with inflammatory bowel disease. From the 5' RACE reads, TCRdb lists one entry per CDR3 protein and no DNA. This sample's clone table lists some 300,000 distinct CDR3 sequences. The sequenced material came from blood. The receptors were gathered from a human donor with ulcerative colitis or Crohn's disease, or a healthy co-twin of an affected twin (not recorded which).

This sequence joins TRBV6-5 and TRBJ1-5; TCRdb outputs TRBD1, but without DNA this stays unchecked. The germline V gene has CDR1 MNHEY and CDR2 SVGAGI. The CDR3 has 16 residues. The CDR3 loop reads CASSYYRQGENQPQHF.

The chain links TRBV25-1 to TRBJ2-2. The germline CDR1 and CDR2 sequences are MGHDK and SYGVNS. The CDR3 has 14 residues. The CDR3: CASSPLYFTGELFF.

The V and J genes are TRBV29-1 and TRBJ2-3; TCRdb reports TRBD1, a call that lacks DNA to check it against. Germline loops: CDR1 SQVTM, CDR2 ANQGSEA. The CDR3 is made up of 12 amino acids. The CDR3: CSVGQGGNTQYF.

J is TRBJ1-4 and V is TRBV10-1. Germline CDR1 reads WNHNN; CDR2 reads SYGVQD (reference sequence). The CDR3 contains 15 residues. This CDR3 is CASSESLATNEKLFF.

The chain carries TRBV28 and TRBJ2-7; TCRdb indicates TRBD2, and absent DNA this call remains unverified. CDR1 is MDHEN and CDR2 is SYDVKM in the germline V gene. The CDR3 runs to 15 residues. This CDR3 reads CASKLAGGLSYEQYF. Based on the CDR3 plus reference TRBV28 and TRBJ2-7, the full variable domain is DVKVTQSSRYLVKRTGEKVFLECVQDMDHENMFWYRQDPGLGLRLIYFSYDVKMKEKGDIPEGYSVSREKKERFSLILESASTNQTSMYLCASKLAGGLSYEQYFGPGTRLTVT.

The chain recombines TRBV7-2 with TRBJ1-3; TCRdb proposes TRBD1, but this gene call is untestable without DNA. Germline CDR1 reads SGHTA; CDR2 reads FQGNSA. This CDR3 region has 16 residues. CDR3 loop: CASSLPGVGSGNTIYF.

The chain is built from TRBV7-8 and TRBJ2-5; TCRdb outputs TRBD1, but without DNA this stays unchecked. The CDR3 totals 14 residues. Germline CDR1 is SGHVS and CDR2 is FQNEAQ. This CDR3 reads CASSSSGGGETQYF.

The rearrangement links TRBV27 to TRBJ1-1; lacking DNA, the TRBD1 call made by TCRdb goes unchecked. CDR1 and CDR2 (germline): MNHEY, SMNVEV (reference sequence). The CDR3 is made up of 14 amino acids. The CDR3 spells CASSLSRENTEAFF.

CDR3 region: CATVKGPGELFF. The rearrangement joins TRBV12-3 or TRBV12-4 to TRBJ2-2. The CDR3 sequence is 12 residues long.

The rearrangement uses TRBV18 and TRBJ1-6. This CDR3 comprises 13 residues. Per germline, CDR1 KGHSH and CDR2 LQKENI. The CDR3 region is CASSLDESSPLHF.

This chain links TRBV4-3 with TRBJ2-2. Per germline, CDR1 LGHNA and CDR2 YSLEER. The CDR3 runs 15 residues. This CDR3 is CASSQDSLPPGELFF.

This chain links TRBV5-4 with TRBJ2-5; TCRdb's assignment of TRBD2 cannot be checked, as there is no DNA. Per germline, CDR1 SGHNT and CDR2 YYREEE (reference sequence). The CDR3 spans 15 residues. The chain's CDR3 is CASSLNGLDQETQYF.

The rearrangement links TRBV10-3 to TRBJ1-2; TCRdb picks TRBD1, but there is no DNA to check that call. This CDR3 has 14 residues. Germline V gene sequence: CDR1 ENHRY, CDR2 SYGVKD. Here the CDR3 reads CAISRQGVSDGYTF.

The rearrangement uses TRBV6-6 and TRBJ2-3. The germline gives CDR1 MNHNY, CDR2 SVGAGI (reference sequence). This CDR3 contains 13 residues. CDR3 protein: CASSYSTRDTQYF.

This chain links TRBV5-1 with TRBJ2-7; checking the TCRdb D call of TRBD2 is not possible without DNA. This CDR3 spans 15 amino acids. The germline gives CDR1 SGHRS, CDR2 YFSETQ. This CDR3 is CASSLGAGGGNEQYF.

The chain employs TRBV15 and TRBJ2-7; TCRdb's D call, TRBD2, is unchecked because there is no DNA. The CDR3 consists of 14 residues. CDR1 LNHNV and CDR2 YYDKDF come from the germline V gene (reference sequence). The CDR3 protein is CATTISGNSYEQYF. The full variable domain, in which reference TRBV15 and TRBJ2-7 provide the parts outside the CDR3, is DAMVIQNPRYQVTQFGKPVTLSCSQTLNHNVMYWYQQKSSQAPKLLFHYYDKDFNNEADTPDNFQSRRPNTSFCFLDIRSPGLGDTAMYLCATTISGNSYEQYFGPGTRLTVT.

This chain links TRBV7-9 with TRBJ1-3; lacking DNA, the TRBD1 call made by TCRdb goes unchecked. Germline V gene sequence: CDR1 SEHNR, CDR2 FQNEAQ (reference sequence). The CDR3 is 14 residues long. CDR3 residues: CASSSTGVRNTIYF.

The CDR3 sequence: CASSLNRVAGELFF. The chain is built from TRBV11-2 and TRBJ2-2; TCRdb outputs TRBD1, but without DNA this stays unchecked. The CDR3 has 14 residues. The germline V gene has CDR1 SGHAT and CDR2 FQNNGV.

This chain joins TRBV24-1 and TRBJ1-4; the TRBD1 assignment by TCRdb is unverifiable without DNA. In germline, CDR1 is KGHDR, CDR2 SFDVKD. The CDR3 length is 15 residues. This chain's CDR3 is CATSTGALANEKLFF.

The chain joins TRBV19 to TRBJ2-7; TCRdb returns TRBD1, unconfirmable since there is no DNA. Germline CDR1 reads LNHDA; CDR2 reads SQIVND (reference sequence). The CDR3 has 15 residues. CDR3: CASRGAGTGVHEQYF.